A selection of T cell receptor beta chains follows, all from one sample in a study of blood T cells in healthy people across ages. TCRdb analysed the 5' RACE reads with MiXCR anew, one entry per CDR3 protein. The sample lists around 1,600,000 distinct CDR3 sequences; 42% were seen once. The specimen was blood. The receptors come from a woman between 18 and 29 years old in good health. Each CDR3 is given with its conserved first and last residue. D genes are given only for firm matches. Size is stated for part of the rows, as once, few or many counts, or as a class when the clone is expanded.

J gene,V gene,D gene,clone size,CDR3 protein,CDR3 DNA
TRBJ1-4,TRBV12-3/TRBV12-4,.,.,CASSSGLGGEKLFF,TGTGCCAGCAGTTCGGGACTCGGGGGCGAAAAACTGTTTTTT
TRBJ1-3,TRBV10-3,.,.,CAISPGDSGNTIYF,TGTGCCATCTCCCCGGGGGACTCTGGAAACACCATATATTTT
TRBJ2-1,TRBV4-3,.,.,CASSQEGGQSSYNEQFF,TGCGCCAGCAGCCAAGAAGGGGGTCAAAGCTCCTACAATGAGCAGTTCTTC
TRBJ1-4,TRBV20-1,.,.,CSARKRATVFGNEKLFF,TGCAGTGCTAGGAAGAGGGCCACAGTGTTTGGTAATGAAAAACTGTTTTTT
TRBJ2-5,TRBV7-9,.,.,CARSLVRVESYNEQYF,TGTGCCAGAAGCTTAGTACGGGTAGAGTCCTACAATGAGCAGTACTTC
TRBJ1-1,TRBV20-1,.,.,CSRVEGTEAFF,TGCAGTAGGGTAGAGGGAACTGAAGCTTTCTTT
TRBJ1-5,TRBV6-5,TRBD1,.,CASRTGGRNQPQHF,TGTGCCAGCAGAACAGGGGGCCGCAATCAGCCCCAGCATTTT
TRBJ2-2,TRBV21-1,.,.,CASSKVGTGPSGELFF,TGTGCCAGCAGCAAGGTGGGAACCGGTCCGTCCGGGGAGCTGTTTTTT
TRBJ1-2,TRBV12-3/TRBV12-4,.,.,CASSSPTEVHGYTF,TGTGCCAGCAGTTCACCGACGGAGGTCCATGGCTACACCTTC
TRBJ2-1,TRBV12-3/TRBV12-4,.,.,CASVPYSTYNEQFF,TGTGCCAGCGTCCCTTACTCAACCTACAATGAGCAGTTCTTC
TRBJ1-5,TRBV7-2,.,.,CASSAYLDQPQHF,TGTGCCAGCAGCGCTTATCTGGATCAGCCCCAGCATTTT
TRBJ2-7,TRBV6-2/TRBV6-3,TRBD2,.,CASSLLAGDAYEQYF,TGTGCCAGCAGTTTACTAGCGGGCGACGCCTACGAGCAGTACTTC
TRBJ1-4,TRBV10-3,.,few,CAISESTDVATNEKLFF,TGTGCCATCAGTGAGTCTACCGATGTTGCAACTAATGAAAAACTGTTTTTT
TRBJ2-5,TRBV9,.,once,CASSPLGYSGQETRYF,TGTGCCAGCAGCCCCCTGGGGTACAGCGGCCAAGAGACCCGGTACTTC
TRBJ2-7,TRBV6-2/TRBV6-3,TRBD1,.,CASSWERDAGQDEQYF,TGTGCCAGCAGTTGGGAACGGGACGCCGGACAGGATGAGCAGTACTTC
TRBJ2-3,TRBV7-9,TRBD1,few,CASSFRTGSTDTQYF,TGTGCCAGCAGCTTCCGGACAGGGTCGACAGATACGCAGTATTTT
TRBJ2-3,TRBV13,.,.,CACSLPLGTDTQYF,TGTGCCTGCAGCCTCCCGCTGGGAACGGATACGCAGTATTTT
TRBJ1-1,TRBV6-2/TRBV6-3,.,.,CASRRGTEAFF,TGTGCCAGCAGGCGGGGGACTGAAGCTTTCTTT
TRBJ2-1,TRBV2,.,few,CASEFSPPNEQFF,TGTGCCAGCGAATTTAGCCCCCCCAATGAGCAGTTCTTC
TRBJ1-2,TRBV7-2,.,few,CASSPARSGYGYTF,TGTGCCAGCAGCCCGGCCCGGAGTGGGTATGGCTACACCTTC
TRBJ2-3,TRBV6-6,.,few,CASTTTDSTDTQYF,TGTGCCAGCACTACGACAGATAGCACAGATACGCAGTATTTT
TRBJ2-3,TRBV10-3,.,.,CAISDGLGGTDTQYF,TGTGCCATCAGTGACGGGTTGGGAGGCACAGATACGCAGTATTTT
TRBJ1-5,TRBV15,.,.,CATSVARSNQPQHF,TGTGCCACCAGTGTAGCCAGGAGCAATCAGCCCCAGCATTTT
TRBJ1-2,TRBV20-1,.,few,CSASPRLLYGYTF,TGCAGTGCTAGCCCTAGGCTGCTCTATGGCTACACCTTC
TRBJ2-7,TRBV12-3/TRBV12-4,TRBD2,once,CASSLGLAGGTHEQYF,TGTGCCAGCAGTTTGGGACTAGCGGGAGGGACCCATGAGCAGTACTTC
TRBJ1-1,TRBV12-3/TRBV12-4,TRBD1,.,CASSWRDRGRVAQAFF,TGTGCCAGCAGTTGGAGGGACAGGGGGCGCGTTGCGCAAGCTTTCTTT
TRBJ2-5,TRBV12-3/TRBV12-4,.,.,CASSLWDQETQYF,TGTGCCAGCAGTTTATGGGACCAAGAGACCCAGTACTTC
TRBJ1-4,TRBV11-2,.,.,CASSPTRGRNEKLFF,TGTGCCAGCAGCCCAACCCGAGGGAGGAATGAAAAACTGTTTTTT
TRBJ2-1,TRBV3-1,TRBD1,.,CASSPGGQGLYEQFF,TGTGCCAGCAGCCCCGGAGGACAGGGCTTATATGAGCAGTTCTTC
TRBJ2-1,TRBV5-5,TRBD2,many,CASSRLAGRYNEQFF,TGTGCCAGCAGCCGATTAGCGGGGCGCTACAATGAGCAGTTCTTC
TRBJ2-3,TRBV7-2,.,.,CASSLSLWGPTDTQYF,TGTGCCAGCAGCTTAAGCTTATGGGGGCCCACAGATACGCAGTATTTT
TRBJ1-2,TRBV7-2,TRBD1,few,CASSLTGGIGEDGYTF,TGTGCCAGCAGCTTAACAGGGGGAATTGGGGAGGATGGCTACACCTTC
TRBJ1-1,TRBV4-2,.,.,CASSHDGRKNTEAFF,TGTGCCAGCAGCCATGATGGACGGAAAAACACTGAAGCTTTCTTT
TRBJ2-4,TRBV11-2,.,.,CASSNRDRGSREQYF,TGTGCCAGCAGCAACCGGGACAGAGGGTCACGGGAGCAGTACTTC
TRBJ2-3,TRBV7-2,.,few,CASSLVGGRGDTQYF,TGTGCCAGCAGCTTAGTCGGGGGGCGAGGGGATACGCAGTATTTT
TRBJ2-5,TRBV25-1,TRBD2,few,CASSVAGGGETQYF,TGTGCCAGCAGTGTTGCGGGGGGCGGAGAGACCCAGTACTTC
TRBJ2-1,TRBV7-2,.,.,CASSSRRDIEQFF,TGTGCCAGCAGCTCGCGCCGGGACATTGAGCAGTTCTTC
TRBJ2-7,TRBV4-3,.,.,CASSQAHGTYEQYF,TGCGCCAGCAGCCAAGCCCACGGAACCTACGAGCAGTACTTC
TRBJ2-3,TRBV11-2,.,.,CASSYGGPGTDTQYF,TGTGCCAGCAGCTATGGGGGGCCGGGCACAGATACGCAGTATTTT
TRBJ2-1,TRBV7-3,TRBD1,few,CASSLVGTGGNNEQFF,TGTGCCAGCAGCTTAGTTGGGACAGGGGGTAACAATGAGCAGTTCTTC
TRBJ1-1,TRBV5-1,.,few,CASSLGGVTDTEAFF,TGCGCCAGCAGCTTGGGCGGGGTAACGGACACTGAAGCTTTCTTT